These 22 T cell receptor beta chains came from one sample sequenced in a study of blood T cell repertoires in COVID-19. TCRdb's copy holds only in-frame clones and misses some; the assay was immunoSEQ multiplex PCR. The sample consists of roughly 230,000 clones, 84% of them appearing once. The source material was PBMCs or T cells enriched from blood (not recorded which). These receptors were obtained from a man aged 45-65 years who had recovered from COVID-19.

DNA of the CDR3: TGTGCCAGCAGCTTAGGCCAGGGCTATGGCTACACCTTC. The encoded protein is CASSLGQGYGYTF. The chain couples TRBV7-8 to TRBJ1-2; TRBD1 is a possible D gene (5 bases). V shed 1 base and J shed 4 bases, with 7 bases lying between them. CDR1 and CDR2 (germline): SGHVS, FQNEAQ. The CDR3 covers 13 residues. The complete variable domain, with remaining parts taken from reference TRBV7-8 and TRBJ1-2, reads GAGVSQSPRYKVAKRGQDVALRCDPISGHVSLFWYQQALGQGPEFLTYFQNEAQLDKSGLPSDRFFAERPEGSVSTLKIQRTQQEDSAVYLCASSLGQGYGYTFGSGTRLTVV.

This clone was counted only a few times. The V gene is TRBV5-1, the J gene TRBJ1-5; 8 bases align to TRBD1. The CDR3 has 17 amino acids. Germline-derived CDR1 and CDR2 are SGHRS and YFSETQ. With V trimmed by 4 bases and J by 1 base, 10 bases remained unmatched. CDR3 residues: CASSPTPTGVSNQPQHF. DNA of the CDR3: TGCGCCAGCAGCCCAACCCCGACAGGGGTGAGCAATCAGCCCCAGCATTTT.

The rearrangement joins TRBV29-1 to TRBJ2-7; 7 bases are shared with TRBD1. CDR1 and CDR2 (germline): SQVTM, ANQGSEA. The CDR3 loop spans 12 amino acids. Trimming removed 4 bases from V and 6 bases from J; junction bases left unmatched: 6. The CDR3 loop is CSVGTGLGEQYF. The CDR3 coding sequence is TGCAGCGTTGGGACAGGCCTCGGCGAGCAGTACTTC.

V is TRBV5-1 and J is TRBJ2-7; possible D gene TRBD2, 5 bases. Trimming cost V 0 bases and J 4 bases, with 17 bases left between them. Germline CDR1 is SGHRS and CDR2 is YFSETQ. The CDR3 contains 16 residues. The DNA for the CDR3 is TGCGCCAGCAGCTTGGAAGGCTCTATGGGAGTGTACGAGCAGTACTTC. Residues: CASSLEGSMGVYEQYF. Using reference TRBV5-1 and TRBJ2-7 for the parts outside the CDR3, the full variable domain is KAGVTQTPRYLIKTRGQQVTLSCSPISGHRSVSWYQQTPGQGLQFLFEYFSETQRNKGNFPGRFSGRQFSNSRSEMNVSTLELGDSALYLCASSLEGSMGVYEQYFGPGTRLTVT.

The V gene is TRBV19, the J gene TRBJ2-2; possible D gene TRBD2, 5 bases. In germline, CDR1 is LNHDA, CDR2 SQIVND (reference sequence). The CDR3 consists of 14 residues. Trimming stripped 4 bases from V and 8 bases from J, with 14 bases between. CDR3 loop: CASSTPWSGGELFF. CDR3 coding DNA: TGTGCCAGTAGTACTCCCTGGTCGGGGGGGGAGCTGTTTTTT.

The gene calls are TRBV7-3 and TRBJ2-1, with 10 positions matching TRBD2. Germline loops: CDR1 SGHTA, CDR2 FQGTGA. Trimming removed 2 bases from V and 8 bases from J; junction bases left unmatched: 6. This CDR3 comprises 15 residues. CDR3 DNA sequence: TGTGCCAGCAGCTTAGTAGCGGGGGGTATGTATGAGCAGTTCTTC. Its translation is CASSLVAGGMYEQFF.

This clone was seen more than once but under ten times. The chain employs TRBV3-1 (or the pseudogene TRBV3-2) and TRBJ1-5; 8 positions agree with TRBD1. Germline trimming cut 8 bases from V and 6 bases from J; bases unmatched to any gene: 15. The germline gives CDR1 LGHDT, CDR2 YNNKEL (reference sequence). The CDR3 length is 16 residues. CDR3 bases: TGTGCCAGCCCCGGACAGGGATCGGGTTATGGTCAGCCCCAGCATTTT. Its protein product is CASPGQGSGYGQPQHF.

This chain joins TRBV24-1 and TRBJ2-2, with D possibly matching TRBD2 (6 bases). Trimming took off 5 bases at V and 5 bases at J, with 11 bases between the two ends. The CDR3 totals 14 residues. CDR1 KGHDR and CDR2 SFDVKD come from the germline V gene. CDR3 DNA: TGTGCCACCAGTGTCGGAGGGGCTACCGGGGAGCTGTTTTTT. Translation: CATSVGGATGELFF.

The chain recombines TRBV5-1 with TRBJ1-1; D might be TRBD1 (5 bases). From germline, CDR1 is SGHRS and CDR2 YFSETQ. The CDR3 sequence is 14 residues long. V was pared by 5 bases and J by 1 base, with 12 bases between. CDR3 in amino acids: CASRLDRPNTEAFF. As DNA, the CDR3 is TGCGCCAGCAGACTTGACAGACCGAACACTGAAGCTTTCTTT.

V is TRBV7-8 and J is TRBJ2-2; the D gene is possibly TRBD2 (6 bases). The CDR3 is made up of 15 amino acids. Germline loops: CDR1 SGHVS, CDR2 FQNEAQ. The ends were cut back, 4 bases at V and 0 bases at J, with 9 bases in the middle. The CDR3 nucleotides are TGTGCCAGCAGCTCAGGGAGGTCGAACACCGGGGAGCTGTTTTTT. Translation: CASSSGRSNTGELFF.

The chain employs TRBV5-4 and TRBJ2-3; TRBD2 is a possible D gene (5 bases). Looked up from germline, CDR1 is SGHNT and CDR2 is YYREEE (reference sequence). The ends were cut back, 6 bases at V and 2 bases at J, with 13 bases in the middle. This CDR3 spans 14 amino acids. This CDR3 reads CASTTGSYTDTQYF. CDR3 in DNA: TGTGCCAGCACTACGGGATCCTACACAGATACGCAGTATTTT.

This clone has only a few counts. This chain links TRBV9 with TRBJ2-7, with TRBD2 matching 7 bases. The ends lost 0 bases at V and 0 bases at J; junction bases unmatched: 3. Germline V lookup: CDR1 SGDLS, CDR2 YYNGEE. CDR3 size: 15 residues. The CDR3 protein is CASSVGTGGSYEQYF. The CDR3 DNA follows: TGTGCCAGCAGCGTAGGGACGGGGGGCTCCTACGAGCAGTACTTC. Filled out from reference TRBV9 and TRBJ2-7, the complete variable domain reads DSGVTQTPKHLITATGQRVTLRCSPRSGDLSVYWYQQSLDQGLQFLIQYYNGEERAKGNILERFSAQQFPDLHSELNLSSLELGDSALYFCASSVGTGGSYEQYFGPGTRLTVT.

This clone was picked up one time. CDR3 in DNA: TGTGCCAGCTCACCGGAGCAGGAGCAGTTCTTC. This encodes CASSPEQEQFF. The chain couples TRBV18 to TRBJ2-1; no definite D call. The ends were cut back, 3 bases at V and 10 bases at J, with 7 bases in the middle. This CDR3 has 11 amino acids. Germline V gene data show CDR1 as KGHSH and CDR2 as LQKENI.

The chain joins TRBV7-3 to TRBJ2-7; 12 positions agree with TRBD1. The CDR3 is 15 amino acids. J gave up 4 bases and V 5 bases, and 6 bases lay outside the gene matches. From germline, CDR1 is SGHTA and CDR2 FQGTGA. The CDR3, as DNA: TGTGCCAGCAGCCAAGGGGGACAGGGGGCGTACGAGCAGTACTTC. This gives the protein CASSQGGQGAYEQYF.

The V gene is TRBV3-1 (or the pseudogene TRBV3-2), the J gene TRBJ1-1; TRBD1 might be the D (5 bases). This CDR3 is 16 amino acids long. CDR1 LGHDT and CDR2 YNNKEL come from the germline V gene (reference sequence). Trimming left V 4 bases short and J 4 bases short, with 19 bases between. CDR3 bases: TGTGCCAGCAGCCGCGCTGGGAGGCAGGGCGCCACTGAAGCTTTCTTT. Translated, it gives CASSRAGRQGATEAFF.

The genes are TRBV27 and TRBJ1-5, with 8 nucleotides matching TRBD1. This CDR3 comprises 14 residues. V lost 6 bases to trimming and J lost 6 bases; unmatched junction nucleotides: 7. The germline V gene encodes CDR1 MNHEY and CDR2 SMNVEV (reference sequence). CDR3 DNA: TGTGCCAGCAGGTCGTGGGGGACAGGTCAGCCCCAGCATTTT. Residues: CASRSWGTGQPQHF.

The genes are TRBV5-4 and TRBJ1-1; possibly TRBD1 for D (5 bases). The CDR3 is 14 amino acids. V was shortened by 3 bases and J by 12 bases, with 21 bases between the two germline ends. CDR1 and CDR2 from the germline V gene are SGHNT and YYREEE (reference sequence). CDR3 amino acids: CASSSGGVRELPFF. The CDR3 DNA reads TGTGCCAGCAGCTCTGGGGGGGTACGGGAGTTGCCTTTCTTT.

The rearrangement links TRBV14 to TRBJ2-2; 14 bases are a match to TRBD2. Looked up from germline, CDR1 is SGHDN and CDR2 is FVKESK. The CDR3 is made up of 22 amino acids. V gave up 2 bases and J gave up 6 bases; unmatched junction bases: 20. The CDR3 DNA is TGTGCCAGCAGCCAATTAAAGTCCCCGGGACTAGCGGGAGCGAGAATAGCCGGGGAGCTGTTTTTT. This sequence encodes CASSQLKSPGLAGARIAGELFF.

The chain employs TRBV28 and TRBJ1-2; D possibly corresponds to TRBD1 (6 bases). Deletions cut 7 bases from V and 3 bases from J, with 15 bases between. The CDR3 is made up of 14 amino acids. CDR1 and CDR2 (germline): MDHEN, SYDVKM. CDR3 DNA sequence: TGTGCCAGCACCCAGGGGTACAGGGACTATGGCTACACCTTC. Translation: CASTQGYRDYGYTF.

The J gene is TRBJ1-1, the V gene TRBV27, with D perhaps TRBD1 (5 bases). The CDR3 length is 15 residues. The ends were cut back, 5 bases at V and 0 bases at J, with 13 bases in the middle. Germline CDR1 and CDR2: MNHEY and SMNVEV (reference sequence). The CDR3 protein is CASSVRGNLNTEAFF. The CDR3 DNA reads TGTGCCAGCAGTGTCCGGGGGAACCTGAACACTGAAGCTTTCTTT.

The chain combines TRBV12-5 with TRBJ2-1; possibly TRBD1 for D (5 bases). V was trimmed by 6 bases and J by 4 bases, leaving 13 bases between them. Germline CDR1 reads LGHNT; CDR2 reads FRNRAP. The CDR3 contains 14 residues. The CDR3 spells CASGPPRGYNEQFF. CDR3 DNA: TGTGCTAGTGGCCCGCCAAGGGGATACAATGAGCAGTTCTTC.

CDR3 sequence (DNA): TGTGCCAGCTCACCACCGATGGGAGCTAACTATGGCTACACCTTC. Its protein product is CASSPPMGANYGYTF. The chain uses TRBV18 and TRBJ1-2, with unresolved D. The germline V gene encodes CDR1 KGHSH and CDR2 LQKENI. The germline V and J ends were trimmed by 0 bases and 0 bases, with 8 bases remaining between them. CDR3 size: 15 residues. The entire variable domain, with the rest obtained from reference TRBV18 and TRBJ1-2, is as follows: NAGVMQNPRHLVRRRGQEARLRCSPMKGHSHVYWYRQLPEEGLKFMVYLQKENIIDESGMPKERFSAEFPKEGPSILRIQQVVRGDSAAYFCASSPPMGANYGYTFGSGTRLTVV.